The clone carrying this T cell receptor (beta chain) was seen only a few times. Its antigen is unidentified. This sample was taken from a study of cytomegalovirus exposure and HLA in healthy donors. For the study at large: A prior study identified 90 million to 120 million unique TCR beta sequences from roughly 180 million T cells.

CDR1 MNHNY and CDR2 SVGAGI come from the germline V gene (reference sequence). V was pared by 2 bases and J by 0 bases, with 8 bases between. The CDR3 totals 14 residues. PCR amplification relied on 60 Vbeta primers (plus 13 Jbeta primers). TCRdb's copy holds only in-frame clones and misses some; the assay was immunoSEQ multiplex PCR. The top ten clones hold approximately 1.8% of a sample with roughly 130,000 clones, about 66% of them seen once. Study observations and caveats: With further analysis later on, most CMV-associated TCR beta chains appeared HLA-restricted. As immune exposure information, only CMV serostatus was available. In a later analysis, across HLA loci, associated TCR counts were highest for DRB1, lowest for HLA-C.

The V and J genes are TRBV6-6 and TRBJ2-7; no reliable D call. The source of this sequence is a male donor in good health and CMV-seronegative. The sequencing sample was made of PBMCs. CDR3 sequence (DNA): TGTGCCAGCAGTTACGACATACGCTCCTACGAGCAGTACTTC. It encodes CASSYDIRSYEQYF.